This T cell receptor (beta chain) appears in the sequencing data of a study of regulatory T cells in long-lasting Graves disease. Whole-study results and caveats: Among samples with persistent disease, TRBV28, TRBJ1-2 and TRBJ2-5 were favored.

Time point of the sample: newly diagnosed GD, antithyroid drugs for less than 3 months. Preparation of the TCR library used RNA extracted from PBMCs. The diagnosis of Graves' disease used American Thyroid Association guidelines. The CDR3 consists of 15 residues. V shed 6 bases, J shed 4 bases, and the junction held 9 bases outside the gene matches. Per germline, CDR1 SNHLY and CDR2 FYNNEI. HTBI primers from iRepertoire and Arm-PCR of CDR3 regions yielded the TCR beta libraries. TCRdb analysed the multiplex PCR reads with MiXCR anew, one entry per CDR3 protein. The table lists approximately 540,000 distinct CDR3 sequences, around 11% of them singletons. This clonotype was observed at least ten times. Antigen: not known. This sample was shared with a second study, whose subject was T cells in Graves' hyperthyroidism and ophthalmopathy. Per that paper: Researchers report that a 13 V-J model separated ophthalmopathy from stable hyperthyroidism.

This clonotype originated in a woman in her twenties or thirties with Graves disease. The sequenced sample was peripheral blood mononuclear cells (PBMCs), obtained at new diagnosis, from a patient treated with antithyroid drugs. V gene TRBV2 combines with J gene TRBJ1-5; TRBD1 matches at 7 bases. This chain's CDR3 is CASRANRGLNQPQHF. In DNA, the CDR3 is TGTGCCAGCAGAGCTAACAGGGGTCTGAATCAGCCCCAGCATTTT.